This TCR beta chain stems from a study of OX40 agonist ivuxolimab in advanced cancers. Study as a whole: Two cutaneous melanoma patients and one hepatocellular carcinoma patient, three in all, had partial responses. Broader study findings: At doses 0.1 to 3.0 mg/kg, CD4+ and CD8+ clones expanded.

Germline V gene data show CDR1 as MNHNS and CDR2 as SASEGT. Trimming took off 5 bases at V and 5 bases at J, with 12 bases between the two ends. The CDR3 length is 14 residues. Some clones are missing from TCRdb's copy, which holds only in-frame ones; the method was immunoSEQ multiplex PCR. In the table there are roughly 13,000 clones, approximately 93% of which are singletons. Concerning this clone: Its antigen is not known.

The V call is TRBV6-1, the J call TRBJ1-4; tentative D call: TRBD1 (5 bases). This clonotype was sampled from an adult with an advanced solid tumor such as melanoma, head and neck, liver or kidney cancer. The specimen was CD4+ or CD8+ T cells sorted from blood, collected in a trial of the OX40 agonist ivuxolimab. For the CDR3, the DNA is TGTGCCAGCAGTCGAGGACACGAAAATGAAAAACTGTTTTTT. This encodes CASSRGHENEKLFF.